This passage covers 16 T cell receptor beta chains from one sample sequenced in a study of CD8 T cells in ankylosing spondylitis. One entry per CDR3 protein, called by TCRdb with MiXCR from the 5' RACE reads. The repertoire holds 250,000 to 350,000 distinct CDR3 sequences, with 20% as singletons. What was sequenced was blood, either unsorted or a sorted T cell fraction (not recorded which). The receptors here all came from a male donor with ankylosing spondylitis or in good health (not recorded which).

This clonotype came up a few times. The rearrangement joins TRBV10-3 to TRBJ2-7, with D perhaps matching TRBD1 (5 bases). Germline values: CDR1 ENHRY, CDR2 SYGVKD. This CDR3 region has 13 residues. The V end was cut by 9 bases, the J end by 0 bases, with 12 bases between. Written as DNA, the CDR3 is TGTGCCATTGGACAAAGTAGCTCCTACGAGCAGTACGTC. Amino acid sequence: CAIGQSSSYEQYV.

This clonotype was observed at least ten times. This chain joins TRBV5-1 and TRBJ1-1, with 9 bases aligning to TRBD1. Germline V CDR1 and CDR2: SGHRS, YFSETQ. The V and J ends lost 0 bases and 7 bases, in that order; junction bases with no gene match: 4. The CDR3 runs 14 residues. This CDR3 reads CASSLALGQGEAFF. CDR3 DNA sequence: TGCGCCAGCAGCTTGGCACTGGGACAGGGTGAAGCTTTCTTT.

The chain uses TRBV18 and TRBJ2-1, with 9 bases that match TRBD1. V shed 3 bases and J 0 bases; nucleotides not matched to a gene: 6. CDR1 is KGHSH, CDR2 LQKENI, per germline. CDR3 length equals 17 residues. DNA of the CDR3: TGTGCCAGCTCACCCTACGGACAGGGGAGCTCCTACAATGAGCAGTTCTTC. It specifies CASSPYGQGSSYNEQFF.

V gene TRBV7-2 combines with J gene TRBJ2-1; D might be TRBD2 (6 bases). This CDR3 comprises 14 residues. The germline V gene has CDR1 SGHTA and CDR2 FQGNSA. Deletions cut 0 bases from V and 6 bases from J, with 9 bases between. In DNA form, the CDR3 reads TGTGCCAGCAGCTTAGCGCGGGGTCTCAATGAGCAGTTCTTC. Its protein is CASSLARGLNEQFF.

CDR3 region: CATSGVPNTGELFF. For the CDR3, the DNA is TGTGCCACCTCGGGAGTACCGAACACCGGGGAGCTGTTTTTT. This chain uses TRBV6-1 with TRBJ2-2, with D perhaps matching TRBD2 (6 bases). The V end lost 10 bases, the J end lost 0 bases, and 12 bases lay between the germline ends. Germline lookup yields CDR1 MNHNS and CDR2 SASEGT. The CDR3 is made up of 14 amino acids.

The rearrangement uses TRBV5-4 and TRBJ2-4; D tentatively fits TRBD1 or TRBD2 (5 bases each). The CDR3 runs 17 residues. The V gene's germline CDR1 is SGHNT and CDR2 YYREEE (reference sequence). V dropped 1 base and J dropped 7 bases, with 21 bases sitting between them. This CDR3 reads CASSLWGRTPRGNIQYF. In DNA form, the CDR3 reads TGTGCCAGCAGCTTGTGGGGCCGGACTCCTCGCGGTAACATTCAGTACTTC.

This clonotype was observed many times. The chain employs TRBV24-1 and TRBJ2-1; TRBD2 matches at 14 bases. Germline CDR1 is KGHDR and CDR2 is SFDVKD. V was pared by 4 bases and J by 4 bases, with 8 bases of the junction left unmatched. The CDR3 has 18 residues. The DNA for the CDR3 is TGTGCCACCAGTGACTCCGGGACTAGCGGGGGAGCATACAATGAGCAGTTCTTC. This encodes CATSDSGTSGGAYNEQFF.

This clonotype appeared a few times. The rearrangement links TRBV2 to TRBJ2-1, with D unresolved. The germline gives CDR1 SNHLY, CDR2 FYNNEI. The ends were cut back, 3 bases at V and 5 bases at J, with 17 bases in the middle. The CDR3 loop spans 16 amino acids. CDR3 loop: CASSERSQEVDNEQFF. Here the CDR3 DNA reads TGTGCCAGCAGTGAGAGGAGTCAAGAGGTGGACAATGAGCAGTTCTTC.

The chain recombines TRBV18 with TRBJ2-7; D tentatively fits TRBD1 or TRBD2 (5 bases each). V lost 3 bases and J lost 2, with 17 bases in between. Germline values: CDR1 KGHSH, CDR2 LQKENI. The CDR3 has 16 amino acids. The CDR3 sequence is CASSPYSRDAPYEQYV. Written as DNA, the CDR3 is TGTGCCAGCTCACCGTACAGTAGGGACGCCCCCTACGAGCAGTACGTC.

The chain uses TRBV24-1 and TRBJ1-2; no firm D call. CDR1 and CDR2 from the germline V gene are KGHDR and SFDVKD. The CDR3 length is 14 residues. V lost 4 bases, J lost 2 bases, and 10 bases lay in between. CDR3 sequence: CATSDQDLNYGYTF. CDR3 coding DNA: TGTGCCACCAGTGACCAGGACCTAAACTATGGCTACACCTTC.

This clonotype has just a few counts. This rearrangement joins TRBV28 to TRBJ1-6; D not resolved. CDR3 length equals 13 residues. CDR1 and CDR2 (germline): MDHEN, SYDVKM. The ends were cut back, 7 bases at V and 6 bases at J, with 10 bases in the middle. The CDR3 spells CASKKLINSPLHF. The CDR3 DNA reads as TGTGCCAGCAAAAAACTGATTAATTCACCCCTCCACTTT. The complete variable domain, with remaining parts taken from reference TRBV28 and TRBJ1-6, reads DVKVTQSSRYLVKRTGEKVFLECVQDMDHENMFWYRQDPGLGLRLIYFSYDVKMKEKGDIPEGYSVSREKKERFSLILESASTNQTSMYLCASKKLINSPLHFGNGTRLTVT.

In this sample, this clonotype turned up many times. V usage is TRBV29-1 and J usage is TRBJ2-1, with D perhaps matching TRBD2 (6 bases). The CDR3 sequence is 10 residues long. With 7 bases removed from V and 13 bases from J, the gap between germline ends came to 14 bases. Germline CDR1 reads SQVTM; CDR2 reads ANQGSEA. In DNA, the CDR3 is TGCAGCGCCCTAAGCGGGTCCCAGTTCTTC. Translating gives CSALSGSQFF.

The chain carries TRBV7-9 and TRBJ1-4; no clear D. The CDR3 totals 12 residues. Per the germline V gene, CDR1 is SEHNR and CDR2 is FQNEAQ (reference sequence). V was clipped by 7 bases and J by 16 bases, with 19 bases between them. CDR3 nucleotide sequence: TGTGCCAGCACTGGGCCAGGTCTGATAACGTTTTTT. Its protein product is CASTGPGLITFF.

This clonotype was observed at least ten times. Here the CDR3 DNA reads TGTGCCAGCAGTTCCGACAGGGGAAGTGAAAAACTGTTTTTT. This codes for CASSSDRGSEKLFF. The chain is built from TRBV12-3 or TRBV12-4 and TRBJ1-4, with 8 bases that match TRBD1. The CDR3 runs to 14 residues. After removal of 4 bases from V and 7 bases from J, the junction contained 5 bases not matched to a gene.

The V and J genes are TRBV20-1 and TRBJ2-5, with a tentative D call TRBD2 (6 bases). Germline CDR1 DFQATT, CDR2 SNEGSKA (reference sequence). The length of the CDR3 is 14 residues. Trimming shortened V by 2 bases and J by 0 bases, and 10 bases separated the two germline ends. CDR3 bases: TGCAGTGCTAGACTAGCGAGGTACCAAGAGACCCAGTACTTC. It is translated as CSARLARYQETQYF.

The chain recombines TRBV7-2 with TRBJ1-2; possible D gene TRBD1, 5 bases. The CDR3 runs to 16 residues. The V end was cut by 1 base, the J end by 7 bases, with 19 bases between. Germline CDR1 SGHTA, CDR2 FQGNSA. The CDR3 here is CASSLGGHLLGGGYTF. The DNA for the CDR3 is TGTGCCAGCAGCTTAGGTGGACACCTTTTAGGCGGTGGCTACACCTTC.